Listed below are T cell receptor beta chains from one sample, sequenced in a study of sequential checkpoint blockade in melanoma. Using immunoSEQ multiplex PCR, the repertoire was profiled, and TCRdb retains in-frame clones only, with some absent. The sample has about 32,000 clones, roughly 84% seen once; the top ten hold around 19%. This sample comprised CD8+ T cells sorted from blood (inferred from file names), obtained from a patient given nivolumab and ipilimumab in sequence. These receptors all come from a human donor with melanoma. Each CDR3 is given with its conserved first and last residue. A D gene is named only where the DNA matches it firmly. The listing skips clone size in some rows; elsewhere it reads once, few, many or a size class.

abundance: .; len: 15; v_gene: TRBV19; d_gene: TRBD2; j_gene: TRBJ2-1; CDR3nt: TGTGCCAGTAGTATAACTAGCGGGGAATACAATGAGCAGTTCTTC; CDR3aa: CASSITSGEYNEQFF
abundance: once; len: 13; v_gene: TRBV25-1; d_gene: .; j_gene: TRBJ2-7; CDR3nt: TGTGCCAGCAGTGACCATCACAGGTACGAGCAGTACTTC; CDR3aa: CASSDHHRYEQYF
abundance: .; len: 16; v_gene: TRBV7-6; d_gene: .; j_gene: TRBJ2-7; CDR3nt: TGTGCCAGCAGCTTAGTTCTTTCTTCAGTTGCCTACGAGCAGTACTTC; CDR3aa: CASSLVLSSVAYEQYF
abundance: .; len: 11; v_gene: TRBV29-1; d_gene: .; j_gene: TRBJ2-7; CDR3nt: TGCAGCGTTGTAATGGGGGGCGAGCAGTACTTC; CDR3aa: CSVVMGGEQYF
abundance: .; len: 14; v_gene: TRBV28; d_gene: TRBD2; j_gene: TRBJ2-1; CDR3nt: TGTGCCAGCAGTTTAGCGGGAGGGCCAAGTGAGCAGTTCTTC; CDR3aa: CASSLAGGPSEQFF
abundance: .; len: 16; v_gene: TRBV10-2; d_gene: TRBD2; j_gene: TRBJ2-7; CDR3nt: TGCGCCAGCAGTGGGGGGTCAGCGGGACTGTCCTACGAGCAGTACTTC; CDR3aa: CASSGGSAGLSYEQYF
abundance: .; len: 13; v_gene: TRBV27; d_gene: .; j_gene: TRBJ1-1; CDR3nt: TGTGCCAGCAGTCGGGGGAAGGTCACTGAAGCTTTCTTT; CDR3aa: CASSRGKVTEAFF
abundance: few; len: 13; v_gene: TRBV7-9; d_gene: .; j_gene: TRBJ2-3; CDR3nt: TGTGCCAGCAGCCCAGACGCGGGAGATACGCAGTATTTT; CDR3aa: CASSPDAGDTQYF
abundance: .; len: 15; v_gene: TRBV6-1; d_gene: TRBD1; j_gene: TRBJ2-6; CDR3nt: TGTGCCAGCAGGGACAGGGTCTGGGGGGCCAACGTCCTGACTTTC; CDR3aa: CASRDRVWGANVLTF
abundance: .; len: 16; v_gene: TRBV4-3; d_gene: TRBD1; j_gene: TRBJ2-7; CDR3nt: TGCGCCAGCAGCCAAGATTCTGGGACAGGGAGCTCCGAGCAGTACTTC; CDR3aa: CASSQDSGTGSSEQYF
abundance: .; len: 16; v_gene: TRBV5-1; d_gene: TRBD2; j_gene: TRBJ2-3; CDR3nt: TGCGCCAGCAGCTTGCGGCTAGCGGTGAGGGCTGATACGCAGTATTTT; CDR3aa: CASSLRLAVRADTQYF
abundance: .; len: 16; v_gene: TRBV19; d_gene: TRBD2; j_gene: TRBJ2-5; CDR3nt: TGTGCCAGTAGTACCCTCGGACTAGCGGGGAAAGAGACCCAGTACTTC; CDR3aa: CASSTLGLAGKETQYF
abundance: .; len: 14; v_gene: TRBV7-9; d_gene: .; j_gene: TRBJ2-6; CDR3nt: TGTGCCAGCAGCTCCCTATCTGGGGCCAACGTCCTGACTTTC; CDR3aa: CASSSLSGANVLTF
abundance: few; len: 17; v_gene: TRBV7-9; d_gene: TRBD2; j_gene: TRBJ2-3; CDR3nt: TGTGCCAGCAGCTCTCTAGCGGGAGGGCAGAGAGCAGATACGCAGTATTTT; CDR3aa: CASSSLAGGQRADTQYF
abundance: .; len: 17; v_gene: TRBV28; d_gene: .; j_gene: TRBJ1-1; CDR3nt: TGTGCCAGCAGTCTAGCTTCAGGACTCCAAGGAAGCACTGAAGCTTTCTTT; CDR3aa: CASSLASGLQGSTEAFF
abundance: few; len: 13; v_gene: TRBV10-3; d_gene: .; j_gene: TRBJ1-5; CDR3nt: TGTGCCACCTGGGGGGAGGGCGGCCAGCCCCAGCATTTT; CDR3aa: CATWGEGGQPQHF